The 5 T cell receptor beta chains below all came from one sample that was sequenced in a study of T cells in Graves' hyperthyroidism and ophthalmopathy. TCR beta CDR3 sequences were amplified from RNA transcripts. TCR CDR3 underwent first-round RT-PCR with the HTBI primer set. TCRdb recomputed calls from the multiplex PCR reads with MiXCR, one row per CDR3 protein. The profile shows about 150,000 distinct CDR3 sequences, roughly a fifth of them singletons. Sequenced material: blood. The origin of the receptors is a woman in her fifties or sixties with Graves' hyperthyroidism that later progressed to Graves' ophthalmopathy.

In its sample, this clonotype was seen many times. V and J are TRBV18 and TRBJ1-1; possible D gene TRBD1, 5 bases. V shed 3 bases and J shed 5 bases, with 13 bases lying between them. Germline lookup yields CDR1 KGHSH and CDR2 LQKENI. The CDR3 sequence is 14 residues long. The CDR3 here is CASSPGLQGTEAFF. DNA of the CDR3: TGTGCCAGCTCACCGGGACTCCAAGGGACTGAAGCTTTCTTT.

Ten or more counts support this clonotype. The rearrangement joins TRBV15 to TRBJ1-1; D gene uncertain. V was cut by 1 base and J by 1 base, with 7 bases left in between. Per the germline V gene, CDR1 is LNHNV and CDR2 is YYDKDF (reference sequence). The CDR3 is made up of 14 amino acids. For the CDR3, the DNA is TGTGCCACCAGCAGAGCCGGGCCGAACACTGAAGCTTTCTTT. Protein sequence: CATSRAGPNTEAFF.

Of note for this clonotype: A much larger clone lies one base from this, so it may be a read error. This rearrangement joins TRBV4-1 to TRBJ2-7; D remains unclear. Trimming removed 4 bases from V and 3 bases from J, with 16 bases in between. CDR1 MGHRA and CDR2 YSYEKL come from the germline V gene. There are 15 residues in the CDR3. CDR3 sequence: CASSLTFGKGYEQYF. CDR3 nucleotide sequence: TGCGCCAGCAGCCTGACATTTGGTAAGGGCTACGAGCAGTACTTC.

CDR3 loop: CASRRRGSADTQYF. The CDR3 nucleotides read TGTGCCAGCAGACGTCGAGGGAGCGCAGATACGCAGTATTTT. V and J are TRBV12-3 or TRBV12-4 and TRBJ2-3, with D possibly being TRBD2 (5 bases). The CDR3 is 14 residues long. Trimming took off 6 bases at V and 4 bases at J, with 14 bases between the two ends.

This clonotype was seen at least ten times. CDR3 loop: CSARGPKNEQFF. The CDR3 DNA follows: TGCAGTGCTAGAGGGCCCAAGAATGAGCAGTTCTTC. The chain links TRBV20-1 to TRBJ2-1; D ambiguous. Trimming took 1 base from V and 7 from J, leaving 8 bases between them. CDR1 is DFQATT, CDR2 SNEGSKA, per germline (reference sequence). The CDR3 has 12 amino acids.